At least ten counts were recorded for the clone carrying this T cell receptor beta chain. Its specificity is not known. The sample is drawn from a study of T-cell reconstitution after alpha-beta-depleted transplantation in children. Points from the study as a whole: A year had passed since transplant, and T-cell counts and diversity by then came mostly from newly produced T cells. There were reportedly several hundred expanded graft clones from which alpha-beta T cells came about two months after transplant. High day-60 TCRbeta diversity in some patients came from surviving recipient T cells and thymic progenitors.

Using unique molecular identifiers, the investigators prepared the TCRbeta library. In TCRdb, the PCR reads were re-called with MiXCR into one record per CDR3 protein. The data hold about 200,000 distinct CDR3 sequences, with 5% to 7.5% observed a single time. Germline trimming cut 6 bases from V and 2 bases from J; bases unmatched to any gene: 4. Germline CDR1 is SQVTM and CDR2 is ANQGSEA. The CDR3 is 14 residues long. The chain employs TRBV29-1 and TRBJ2-7, with 13 bases that match TRBD2. The TCR originated in a girl in the first two years of life with combined immunodeficiency, due to receive a stem cell transplant. This specimen was PBMCs, taken before TCRalphabeta/CD19-depleted stem cell transplant. CDR3 amino acids: CSVGGTSGTYEQYF. The CDR3 region has the DNA TGCAGCGTGGGAGGGACTAGCGGGACCTACGAGCAGTACTTC.